This T cell receptor beta chain was sequenced for a study of T cell repertoires in ileal Crohn's disease. On the study more broadly: All patients had surgery for stricturing (approximately 60%) or penetrating (about 40%) disease.

V lost 4 bases to trimming and J lost 7 bases; unmatched junction nucleotides: 11. Germline CDR1 SGHRS, CDR2 YFSETQ. This CDR3 spans 15 amino acids. Only in-frame clones appear in the TCRdb table, and some are missing; sequencing was by immunoSEQ multiplex PCR. The data contain roughly 3,700 clones, about 79% of them singletons. This chain connects TRBV5-1 to TRBJ2-1; 7 bases agree with TRBD2. Sequenced: ileal tissue. The source of this sequence is an adult with Crohn's disease. The CDR3 DNA reads as TGCGCCAGCAGCGCATTATCGGGGGGAAAGAATGAGCAGTTCTTC. Amino acids: CASSALSGGKNEQFF.